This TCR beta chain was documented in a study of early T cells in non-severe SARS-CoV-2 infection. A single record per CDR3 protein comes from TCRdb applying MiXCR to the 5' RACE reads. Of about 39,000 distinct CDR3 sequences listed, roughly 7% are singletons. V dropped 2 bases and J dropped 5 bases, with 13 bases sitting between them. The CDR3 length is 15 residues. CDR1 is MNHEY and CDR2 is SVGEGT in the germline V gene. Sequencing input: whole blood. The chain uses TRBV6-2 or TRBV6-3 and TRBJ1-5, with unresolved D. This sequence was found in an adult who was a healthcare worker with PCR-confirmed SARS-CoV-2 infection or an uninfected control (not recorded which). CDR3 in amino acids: CASSYGTAGHQPQHF. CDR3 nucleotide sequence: TGTGCCAGCAGTTACGGAACAGCTGGTCATCAGCCCCAGCATTTT.